This T cell receptor beta chain was profiled in a study of early T cells in non-severe SARS-CoV-2 infection. Overall study: Unpaired chains resulted from sequencing bulk RNA of unsorted whole blood.

One entry per CDR3 protein, called by TCRdb with MiXCR from the 5' RACE reads. The sample yields roughly 120,000 distinct CDR3 sequences, more than 12% seen once. There are many counts of this clonotype. The length of the CDR3 is 12 residues. The germline V and J ends were trimmed by 8 bases and 2 bases, with 10 bases remaining between them. The sequence came from an adult who was a healthcare worker with PCR-confirmed SARS-CoV-2 infection or an uninfected control (not recorded which). Sequenced: whole blood. The chain combines TRBV12-3 or TRBV12-4 with TRBJ2-7; no clear D gene. The CDR3 reads CASSRSTYEQYF. For the CDR3, the DNA is TGTGCCAGCTCGCGCAGTACCTACGAGCAGTACTTC.